This entry lists 3 T cell receptor beta chains sequenced from one sample in a study of cytomegalovirus exposure and HLA in healthy donors. The PCR was carried out with 60 Vbeta primers and 13 Jbeta primers. Some clones are missing from TCRdb's copy, which holds only in-frame ones; the method was immunoSEQ multiplex PCR. The sample carries more than 85,000 clones, about three quarters recorded once. The sequenced sample consisted of PBMCs. These receptors originate from a woman aged 25 to 39 in good health and CMV-seronegative.

DNA for the CDR3: TGTGCCAGCAGTTACTCGAGCTTCAATGAGCAGTTCTTC. Translated, it gives CASSYSSFNEQFF. This rearrangement joins TRBV6-6 to TRBJ2-1; D is ambiguous. The CDR3 runs 13 residues. Trimming cost V 0 bases and J 6 bases, with 6 bases left between them. From germline, CDR1 is MNHNY and CDR2 SVGAGI (reference sequence).

The CDR3 spells CATRRLGGDFTGELFF. CDR3 nucleotides: TGTGCCACCCGCCGACTGGGCGGGGACTTCACCGGGGAGCTGTTTTTT. V gene TRBV10-3 combines with J gene TRBJ2-2; D may be TRBD2 (6 bases). This CDR3 has 16 amino acids. V lost 10 bases to trimming and J lost 4 bases, with 22 bases between them. CDR1 ENHRY and CDR2 SYGVKD come from the germline V gene.

V is TRBV28 and J is TRBJ2-5; TRBD2 matches 14 bases. Losses at the gene ends were 4 bases for V and 4 bases for J; bases not matched to a gene: 14. Germline V gene lookup returns CDR1 MDHEN and CDR2 SYDVKM. The CDR3 is 19 residues long. CDR3 coding DNA: TGTGCCAGCAGTTCAGGGACTAGCGGGAGTCCAACCTACGGAGAGACCCAGTACTTC. The encoded protein is CASSSGTSGSPTYGETQYF. Based on the CDR3 plus reference TRBV28 and TRBJ2-5, the full variable domain is DVKVTQSSRYLVKRTGEKVFLECVQDMDHENMFWYRQDPGLGLRLIYFSYDVKMKEKGDIPEGYSVSREKKERFSLILESASTNQTSMYLCASSSGTSGSPTYGETQYFGPGTRLLVL.